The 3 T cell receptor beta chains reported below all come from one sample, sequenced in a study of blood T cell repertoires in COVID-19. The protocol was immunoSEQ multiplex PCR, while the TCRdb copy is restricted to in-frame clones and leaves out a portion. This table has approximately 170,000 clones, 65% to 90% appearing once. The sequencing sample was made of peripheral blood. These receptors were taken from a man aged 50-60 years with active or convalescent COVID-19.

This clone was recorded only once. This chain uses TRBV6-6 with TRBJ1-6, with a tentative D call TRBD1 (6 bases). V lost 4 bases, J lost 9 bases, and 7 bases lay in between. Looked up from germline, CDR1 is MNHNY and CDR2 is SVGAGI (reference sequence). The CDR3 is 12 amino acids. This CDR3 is CASSSGVSPLHF. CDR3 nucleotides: TGTGCCAGCAGTTCAGGGGTTTCACCCCTCCACTTT.

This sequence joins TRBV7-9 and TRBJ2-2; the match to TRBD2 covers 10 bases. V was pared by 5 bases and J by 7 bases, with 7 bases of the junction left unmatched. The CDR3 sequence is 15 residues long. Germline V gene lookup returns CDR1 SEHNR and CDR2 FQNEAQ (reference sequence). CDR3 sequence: CASSLLAGSVGELFF. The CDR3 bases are TGTGCCAGCAGCCTACTAGCGGGATCAGTCGGGGAGCTGTTTTTT.

CDR3 sequence: CASSSSRDTLLAFF. As DNA, the CDR3 is TGTGCCAGCAGCTCTTCCCGGGACACCCTTTTAGCTTTCTTT. V gene TRBV6-6 combines with J gene TRBJ1-1, with TRBD1 as a possible D gene (6 bases). Germline V gene data show CDR1 as MNHNY and CDR2 as SVGAGI (reference sequence). CDR3 length equals 14 residues. The ends were cut back, 6 bases at V and 10 bases at J, with 21 bases in the middle.